The present entry profiles one T cell receptor beta chain with its context. The germline V gene has CDR1 SNHLY and CDR2 FYNNEI. CDR3 length: 15 amino acids. V dropped 2 bases and J dropped 0 bases, with 10 bases sitting between them. These data are taken from a study of blood T cell repertoires in COVID-19. Background on the study: Researchers got acute and convalescent COVID-19 samples from the United States, Italy and Spain. The cDNA or gDNA used as material had been derived from T cells, B-cell-depleted T cells, or PBMCs.

Repertoires were generated with immunoSEQ multiplex PCR, while TCRdb's copy carries only in-frame clones and drops some. The sample carries around 700,000 clones, 90% recorded once. This TCR was sampled from a woman under 30 with acute or convalescent COVID-19. The chain carries TRBV2 and TRBJ1-2; no clear D. The source material was peripheral blood. CDR3 protein: CASSERRLANYGYTF. The DNA of the CDR3 is TGTGCCAGCAGTGAACGGAGGTTGGCTAACTATGGCTACACCTTC.